These T cell receptor beta chains were read from a single sample in a study of T-cell memory formation after mild COVID-19. MiXCR was run by TCRdb on the 5' RACE reads, yielding one entry per CDR3 protein. The sample lists 450,000 or so distinct CDR3 sequences, nearly 25% occurring once. Sequenced material: PBMCs or a T cell subset sorted from them (not recorded which). The receptor set was obtained from an adult woman who had mild COVID-19 (a few samples of this study predate the infection). Cell type and time point are not known. The CDR3 runs from the conserved cysteine through the conserved F or W. Clone size is stated in some rows and not others, as once, few, many or a class when expanded.

v_call: TRBV2
j_call: TRBJ2-3
clone_size: -
cdr3_aa: CASSGFDWPGTDTQYF

v_call: TRBV10-3
j_call: TRBJ2-5
clone_size: -
cdr3_aa: CAIREGGRQETQYF

v_call: TRBV27
j_call: TRBJ2-7
clone_size: -
cdr3_aa: CASRKGTGHSYEQYF

v_call: TRBV2
j_call: TRBJ2-3
clone_size: -
cdr3_aa: CASSGAMPGLAAVASTDTQYF

v_call: TRBV3-1
j_call: TRBJ2-2
clone_size: few
cdr3_aa: CASSQVAGTGELFF

v_call: TRBV12-3/TRBV12-4
j_call: TRBJ2-1
clone_size: many
cdr3_aa: CASSSSGRAPNEQFF

v_call: TRBV5-1
j_call: TRBJ2-1
clone_size: -
cdr3_aa: CASSFPLDSNNEQFF

v_call: TRBV15
j_call: TRBJ2-5
clone_size: few
cdr3_aa: CATSRGVGPGQETQYF

v_call: TRBV4-1
j_call: TRBJ1-2
clone_size: -
cdr3_aa: CASSHKRTDHGYTF

v_call: TRBV7-3
j_call: TRBJ2-3
clone_size: -
cdr3_aa: CASSSNPQGAADTQYF

v_call: TRBV5-4
j_call: TRBJ2-5
clone_size: few
cdr3_aa: CASSMGLAGARETQYF

v_call: TRBV6-5
j_call: TRBJ2-1
clone_size: -
cdr3_aa: CASSYDGRGGEQFF

v_call: TRBV7-6
j_call: TRBJ1-3
clone_size: few
cdr3_aa: CASSLYAGSGGNTIYF

v_call: TRBV10-3
j_call: TRBJ2-1
clone_size: -
cdr3_aa: CAISESRPVFYNEQFF

v_call: TRBV3-1
j_call: TRBJ2-3
clone_size: -
cdr3_aa: CASSPHHRATHTDTQYF

v_call: TRBV3-1
j_call: TRBJ1-2
clone_size: -
cdr3_aa: CASSQALGEGYTF

v_call: TRBV12-5
j_call: TRBJ2-1
clone_size: -
cdr3_aa: CASGPAAGVQFF

v_call: TRBV7-8
j_call: TRBJ2-3
clone_size: -
cdr3_aa: CASSLNRDRNTDTQYF

v_call: TRBV24-1
j_call: TRBJ2-7
clone_size: -
cdr3_aa: CATSDPGTGVEQYF

v_call: TRBV18
j_call: TRBJ2-7
clone_size: -
cdr3_aa: CASSRDSQGSHEQYF

v_call: TRBV24-1
j_call: TRBJ2-1
clone_size: few
cdr3_aa: CATSEGTPRDEQFF

v_call: TRBV11-1
j_call: TRBJ2-1
clone_size: few
cdr3_aa: CASSLGLAGLLGQFF

v_call: TRBV5-1
j_call: TRBJ2-6
clone_size: few
cdr3_aa: CASSPKVGANVLTF

v_call: TRBV2
j_call: TRBJ2-7
clone_size: few
cdr3_aa: CASRAHLYEQYF

v_call: TRBV5-1
j_call: TRBJ2-5
clone_size: many
cdr3_aa: CASSPDSQETQYF

v_call: TRBV7-9
j_call: TRBJ2-3
clone_size: -
cdr3_aa: CASSLVLAYSTDTQYF

v_call: TRBV20-1
j_call: TRBJ2-3
clone_size: few
cdr3_aa: CSADSSLVRSTDTQYF

v_call: TRBV5-6
j_call: TRBJ2-7
clone_size: -
cdr3_aa: CASSLDPQGYEQYF

v_call: TRBV4-3
j_call: TRBJ2-1
clone_size: few
cdr3_aa: CASGVGRQATNEQFF

v_call: TRBV6-1
j_call: TRBJ1-5
clone_size: -
cdr3_aa: CASRNFDTNNQPQHF

v_call: TRBV7-9
j_call: TRBJ2-1
clone_size: few
cdr3_aa: CASSLVFLAESSYNEQFF

v_call: TRBV29-1
j_call: TRBJ2-1
clone_size: -
cdr3_aa: CSVEDYGDASYNEQFF

v_call: TRBV29-1
j_call: TRBJ2-7
clone_size: -
cdr3_aa: CSVARVWGEQYF

v_call: TRBV25-1
j_call: TRBJ2-7
clone_size: -
cdr3_aa: CASSGTGTGHYEQYF

v_call: TRBV18
j_call: TRBJ2-4
clone_size: few
cdr3_aa: CASSPSGGSQNIQYF

v_call: TRBV6-5
j_call: TRBJ2-3
clone_size: -
cdr3_aa: CASSYSSGQTDTQYF

v_call: TRBV4-3
j_call: TRBJ1-1
clone_size: -
cdr3_aa: CASSQDWNRRNTEAFF

v_call: TRBV19
j_call: TRBJ2-3
clone_size: many
cdr3_aa: CASSPVSPGTITDTQYF

v_call: TRBV12-3/TRBV12-4
j_call: TRBJ1-2
clone_size: -
cdr3_aa: CASSLTDLGYGYTF

v_call: TRBV9
j_call: TRBJ2-2
clone_size: -
cdr3_aa: CASSPRTSGTDRTGELFF

v_call: TRBV3-1
j_call: TRBJ2-3
clone_size: -
cdr3_aa: CASSQASGTSGNTDTQYF

v_call: TRBV7-8
j_call: TRBJ1-1
clone_size: -
cdr3_aa: CASSFSGRGNTEAFF

v_call: TRBV7-9
j_call: TRBJ1-1
clone_size: few
cdr3_aa: CASSLRDTEPFF

v_call: TRBV6-5
j_call: TRBJ2-7
clone_size: few
cdr3_aa: CASSYAPAYEQYF